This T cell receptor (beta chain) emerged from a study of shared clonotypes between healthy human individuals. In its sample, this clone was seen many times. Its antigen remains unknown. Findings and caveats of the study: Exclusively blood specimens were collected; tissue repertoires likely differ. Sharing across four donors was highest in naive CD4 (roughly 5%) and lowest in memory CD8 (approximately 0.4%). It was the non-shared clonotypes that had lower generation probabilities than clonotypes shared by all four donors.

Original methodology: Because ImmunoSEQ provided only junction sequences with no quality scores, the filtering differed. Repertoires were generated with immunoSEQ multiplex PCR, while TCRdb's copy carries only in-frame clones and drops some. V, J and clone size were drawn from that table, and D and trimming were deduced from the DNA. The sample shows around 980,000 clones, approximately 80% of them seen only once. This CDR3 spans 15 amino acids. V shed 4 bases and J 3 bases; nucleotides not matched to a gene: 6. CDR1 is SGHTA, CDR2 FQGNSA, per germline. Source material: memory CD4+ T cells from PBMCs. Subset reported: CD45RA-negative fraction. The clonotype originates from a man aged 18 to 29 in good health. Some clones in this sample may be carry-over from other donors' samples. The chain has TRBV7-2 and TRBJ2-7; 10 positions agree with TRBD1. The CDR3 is CASSSSRTGGYEQYF. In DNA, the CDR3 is TGTGCCAGCAGCTCAAGCCGGACAGGGGGCTACGAGCAGTACTTC.